The sequence of this T cell receptor beta chain was determined in a study of T cells in localized non-small cell lung cancer. Data came from immunoSEQ multiplex PCR; TCRdb stores just in-frame clones and leaves some out. The sample lists about 1,800 clones, about 21% occurring once. This clone was seen more than once but under ten times. The antigen remains undetermined. This CDR3 region has 14 residues. Trimming cost V 8 bases and J 2 bases, with 16 bases left between them. Germline loops: CDR1 LNHDA, CDR2 SQIVND (reference sequence). Overall study results and limits: A raised T cell density in blood coincided with lengthier overall survival. Compared with tumor, uninvolved adjacent lung displayed greater T cell clonality, ranking highest overall. Heterogeneity stays possible, as sequencing covered only one tumor region. Appearing in adjacent lung were a median approximately 57 of the top 100 tumor clones.

Sequenced material: lung tumor tissue, taken before any cancer treatment. This clonotype originated in a male donor at least 60 years old with stage I lung adenocarcinoma. The chain employs TRBV19 and TRBJ2-7; D is possibly TRBD1 (5 bases). This CDR3 is CASAKQTGTYEQYF. Written as DNA, the CDR3 is TGTGCCAGTGCAAAACAAACAGGTACCTACGAGCAGTACTTC.